The entry that follows covers one T cell receptor (beta chain) sequence. Its antigen target is currently unknown. Base quality data are lacking; no much larger clone is found one base away. The CDR3 contains 15 residues, cysteine and phenylalanine counted. This entry keeps only the CDR3 DNA: 45 bases, framed from base 1. CDR1 is given as SQVTM and CDR2 as ANQGSEA, both from the germline V gene. Clipping removes 7 bases from V and 4 bases from J, with 11 as the unmatched junction base count. Using the deep immunoSEQ assay, multiplex PCR amplified TCR CDR3 regions from genomic DNA. For each cell subset, the extracted genomic DNA was distributed evenly across all wells of several immunoSEQ 96-well plates, and each plate served as one replicate. For sorted subsets, about 200 ng genomic DNA, equal to 30,000 to 35,000 T cell genomes, was loaded into each replicate PCR. Purified libraries were quantified with a Qubit 3.0 fluorometer, sized on a Bioanalyzer 2100, and re-quantified with the KAPA Library Quantification kit. Every immunoSEQ 96-well plate was sequenced on a dedicated single-read 150-cycle Illumina NextSeq 550 flow cell. Regarding the original processing steps: The immunoSEQ output contained only junctional sequences without quality scores, so filtering could not match that applied to full-length reads. To assign V/J genes and CDR3, sequences were annotated using PyIR, a Python wrapper for IgBLAST v1.9, with IMGT germline references. Reads were removed for weak V/J assignments (E-value above 1e-6), missing CDR3, stop codons, out-of-frame junctions, or ambiguous translated residues. V3J clonotypes were defined as sequences sharing an identical inferred V gene, J gene, and CDR3 amino acid sequence. The percentage overlap between two repertoires was calculated by dividing the number of shared unique clonotypes by the size of the smaller repertoire. RTK rarefaction, the Chao1 estimator, and Recon v2.1 estimates of unobserved clonotypes were used to assess repertoire richness. Generation probabilities for all TCRbeta clonotypes obtained by the gDNA method from a handful of donors were computed using OLGA. Not all clones reach the TCRdb copy of this immuneACCESS table, which keeps in-frame sequences only. Checked studies attribute under half of the gap to unresolved V genes and leave the rest unexplained. V and J calls and clone size are as listed in that table; D and trimming were resolved from the DNA. A total of some 300,000 clones appear in this sample, roughly 80% of them only once. The ten largest account for around 9.3% of the sample.

Healthy HIV-negative adults with no recently reported acute infections or vaccinations were included as donors. Only Caucasian adults living in Nashville, Tennessee, USA were represented among the donors. Magnetic negative selection was used to enrich CD4+ T cells, after which naive cells were positively selected on CD45RA and the negative fraction became the memory subset. After blood collection by leukapheresis, PBMCs were isolated using Ficoll-Histopaque density gradient centrifugation and then cryopreserved in the vapor phase of liquid nitrogen. Purity and quantity of every magnetically sorted T cell population were checked by analytical flow cytometry. Genomic DNA was isolated from each sorted fraction and quantified by UV absorbance on a Nanodrop 2000c. The data were taken from a study of shared clonotypes between healthy human individuals (dated by TCRdb to the early 2020s). Regarding the complete study: Three men and a couple of women, aged 18 to 49 years, made up the cohort. To estimate repertoire size and how much clonotypes are shared between individuals, the study performed deep sequencing of blood TCR repertoires from roughly five healthy adults. For each donor, CD4 naive and CD4 memory were each given three plates, CD8 naive was given two plates, and CD8 memory was given one plate. Different laboratories and diverse techniques were used to prepare libraries and sequence TCR repertoires, to increase sequencing depth and limit assay-specific biases. Each donor's leukapheresis produced roughly between about 0.9 and 9.5 billion PBMCs.

What the study reported, not specific to this receptor: Higher generation probabilities were observed for clonotypes shared by all four sorted-subset donors than for non-shared clonotypes. Sampling was limited to blood, and TCR repertoires in tissue likely differ from TCR repertoires in blood. Pairwise subsampling led to the expectation that sequencing depth would affect the degree of clonotype sharing among donors. Naive subsets generally had larger estimated clonotype richness than memory subsets. Even with the large sequencing depth, rarefaction of the sorted-subset datasets indicated that sequencing was incomplete. Approximately 5% of naive CD4, 3% to 3.5% of naive CD8, about 2.5% of memory CD4, and 0.4% of memory CD8 clonotypes were shared across a few donors. The genetic and exposure-history diversity represented was limited by the small number of donors.

Sequencing was carried out using memory CD4+ T cells sorted from blood. What this sample's cell subset or site label stands for: CD45RA-negative fraction. The clonotype was recovered from a man aged 25-45 years in good health. Recombination linked TRBV29-1 to TRBJ2-2; 8 bases in the middle match TRBD1. This receptor carries the CDR3 CSATPGGAGTGELFF. The bases are TGCAGCGCAACGCCAGGGGGCGCCGGCACCGGGGAGCTGTTTTTT.